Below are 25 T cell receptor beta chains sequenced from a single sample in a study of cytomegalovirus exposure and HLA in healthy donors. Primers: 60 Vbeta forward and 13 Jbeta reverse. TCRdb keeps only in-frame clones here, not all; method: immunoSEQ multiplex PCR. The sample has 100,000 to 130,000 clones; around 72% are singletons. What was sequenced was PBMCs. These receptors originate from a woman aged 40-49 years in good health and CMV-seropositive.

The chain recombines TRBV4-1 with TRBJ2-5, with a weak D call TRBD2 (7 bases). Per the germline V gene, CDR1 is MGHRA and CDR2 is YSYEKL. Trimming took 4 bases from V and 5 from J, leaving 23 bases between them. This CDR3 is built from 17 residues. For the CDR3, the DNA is TGCGCCAGCAGCCCACGCTGGGGAGGGGGGGGTGTGGAGACCCAGTACTTC. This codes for CASSPRWGGGGVETQYF.

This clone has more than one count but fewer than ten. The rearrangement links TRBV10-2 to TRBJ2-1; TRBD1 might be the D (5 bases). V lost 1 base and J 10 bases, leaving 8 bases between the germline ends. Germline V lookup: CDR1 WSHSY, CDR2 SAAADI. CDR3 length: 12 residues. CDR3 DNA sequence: TGCGCCAGCAGTGAGTTCAGACAGGAGCAGTTCTTC. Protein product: CASSEFRQEQFF.

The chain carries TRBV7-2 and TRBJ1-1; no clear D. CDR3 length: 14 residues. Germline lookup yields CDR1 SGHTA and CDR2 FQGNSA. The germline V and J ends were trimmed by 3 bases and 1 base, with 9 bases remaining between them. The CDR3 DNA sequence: TGTGCCAGCAGCTTCCTACAGAAGAACACTGAAGCTTTCTTT. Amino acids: CASSFLQKNTEAFF.

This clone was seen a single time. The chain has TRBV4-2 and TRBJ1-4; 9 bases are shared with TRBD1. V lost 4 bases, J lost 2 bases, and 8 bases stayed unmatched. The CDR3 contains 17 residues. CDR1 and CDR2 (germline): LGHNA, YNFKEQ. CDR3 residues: CASSPQGAPDTNEKLFF. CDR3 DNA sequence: TGTGCCAGCAGCCCACAGGGGGCACCTGATACTAATGAAAAACTGTTTTTT.

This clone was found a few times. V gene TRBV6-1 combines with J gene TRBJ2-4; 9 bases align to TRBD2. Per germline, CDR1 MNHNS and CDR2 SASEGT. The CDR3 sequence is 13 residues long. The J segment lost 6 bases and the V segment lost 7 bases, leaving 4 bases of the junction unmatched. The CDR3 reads CASMGGGGNIQYF. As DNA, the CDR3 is TGTGCCAGCATGGGCGGGGGGGGAAACATTCAGTACTTC.

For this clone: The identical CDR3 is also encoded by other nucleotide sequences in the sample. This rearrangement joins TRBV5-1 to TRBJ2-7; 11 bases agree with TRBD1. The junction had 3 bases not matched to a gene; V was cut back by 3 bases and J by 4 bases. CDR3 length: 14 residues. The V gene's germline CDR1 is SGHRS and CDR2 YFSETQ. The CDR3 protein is CASSSGTGGYEQYF. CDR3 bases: TGCGCCAGCAGCTCCGGGACAGGGGGGTACGAGCAGTACTTC.

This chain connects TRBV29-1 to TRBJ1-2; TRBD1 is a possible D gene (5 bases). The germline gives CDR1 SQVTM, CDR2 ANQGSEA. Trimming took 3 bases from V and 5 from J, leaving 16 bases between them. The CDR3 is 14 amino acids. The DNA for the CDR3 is TGCAGCGTTGACGGAGACAGTCGATCGTATGGCTACACCTTC. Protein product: CSVDGDSRSYGYTF.

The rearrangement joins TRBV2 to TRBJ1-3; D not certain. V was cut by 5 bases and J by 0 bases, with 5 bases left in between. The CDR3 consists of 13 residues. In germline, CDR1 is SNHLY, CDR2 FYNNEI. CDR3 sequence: CASSRLSGNTIYF. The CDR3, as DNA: TGTGCCAGCAGTAGACTCTCTGGAAACACCATATATTTT.

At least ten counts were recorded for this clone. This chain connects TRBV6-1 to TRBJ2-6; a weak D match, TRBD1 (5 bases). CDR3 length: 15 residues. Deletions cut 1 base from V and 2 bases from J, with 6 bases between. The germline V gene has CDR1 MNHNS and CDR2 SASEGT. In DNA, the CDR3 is TGTGCCAGCAGTGAAGAGGGGACTGGGGCCAACGTCCTGACTTTC. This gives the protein CASSEEGTGANVLTF.

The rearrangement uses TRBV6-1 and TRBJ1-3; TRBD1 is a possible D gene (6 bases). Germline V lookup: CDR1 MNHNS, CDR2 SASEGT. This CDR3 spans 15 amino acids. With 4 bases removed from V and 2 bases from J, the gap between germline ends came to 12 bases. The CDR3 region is CASSAGPGAGNTIYF. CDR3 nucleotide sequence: TGTGCCAGCAGTGCCGGGCCAGGGGCTGGAAACACCATATATTTT.

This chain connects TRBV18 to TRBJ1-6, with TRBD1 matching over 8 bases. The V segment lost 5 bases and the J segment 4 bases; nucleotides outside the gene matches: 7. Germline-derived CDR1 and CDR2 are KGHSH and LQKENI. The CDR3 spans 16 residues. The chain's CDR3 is CASSIGQGIYNSPLHF. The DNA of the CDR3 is TGTGCCAGCTCAATTGGACAGGGAATATATAATTCACCCCTCCACTTT.

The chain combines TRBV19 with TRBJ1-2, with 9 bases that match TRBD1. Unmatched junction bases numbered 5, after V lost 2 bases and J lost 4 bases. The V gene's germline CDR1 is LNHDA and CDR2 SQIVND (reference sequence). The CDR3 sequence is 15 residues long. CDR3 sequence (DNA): TGTGCCAGTAGTATAAAAGTGGACAGGGGCTATGGCTACACCTTC. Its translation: CASSIKVDRGYGYTF.

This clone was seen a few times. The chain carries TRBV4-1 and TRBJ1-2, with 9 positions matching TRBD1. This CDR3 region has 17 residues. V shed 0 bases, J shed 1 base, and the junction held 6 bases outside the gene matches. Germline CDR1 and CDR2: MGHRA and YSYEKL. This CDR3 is CASSQEGTGRGNYGYTF. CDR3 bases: TGCGCCAGCAGCCAAGAGGGGACAGGGAGAGGTAACTATGGCTACACCTTC.

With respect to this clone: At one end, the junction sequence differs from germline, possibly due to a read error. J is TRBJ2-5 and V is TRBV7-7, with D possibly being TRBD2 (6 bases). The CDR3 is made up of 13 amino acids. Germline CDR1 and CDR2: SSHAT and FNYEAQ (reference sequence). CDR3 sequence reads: CASTPSGGETQYF. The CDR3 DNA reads TGTGCTAGCACCCCCTCCGGGGGAGAGACCCAGTACTTC.

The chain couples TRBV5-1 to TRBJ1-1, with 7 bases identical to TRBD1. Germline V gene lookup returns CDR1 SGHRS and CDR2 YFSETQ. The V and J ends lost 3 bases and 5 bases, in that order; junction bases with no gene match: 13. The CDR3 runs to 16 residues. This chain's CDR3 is CASSSPVTGSTTEAFF. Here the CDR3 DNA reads TGCGCCAGCAGCTCACCCGTGACAGGGAGTACGACTGAAGCTTTCTTT.

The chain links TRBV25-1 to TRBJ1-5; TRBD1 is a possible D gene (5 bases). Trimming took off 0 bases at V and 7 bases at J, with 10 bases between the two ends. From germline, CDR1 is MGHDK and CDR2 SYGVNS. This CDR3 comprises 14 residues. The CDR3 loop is CASSEYAAGQPQHF. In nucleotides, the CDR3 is TGTGCCAGCAGTGAATATGCGGCAGGGCAGCCCCAGCATTTT.

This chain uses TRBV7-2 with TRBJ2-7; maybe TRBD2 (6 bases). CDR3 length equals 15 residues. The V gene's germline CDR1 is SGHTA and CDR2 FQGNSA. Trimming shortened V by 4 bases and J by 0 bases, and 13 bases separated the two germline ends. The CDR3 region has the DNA TGTGCCAGCAGCTCGGGACTCGGGCTCTCCTACGAGCAGTACTTC. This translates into CASSSGLGLSYEQYF.

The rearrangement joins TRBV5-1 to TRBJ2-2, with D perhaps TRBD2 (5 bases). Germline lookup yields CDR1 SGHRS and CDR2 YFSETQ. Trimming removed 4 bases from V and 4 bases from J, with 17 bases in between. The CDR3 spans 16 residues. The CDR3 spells CASSPVAGASTGELFF. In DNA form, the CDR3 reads TGCGCCAGCAGCCCCGTTGCGGGTGCGAGCACCGGGGAGCTGTTTTTT.

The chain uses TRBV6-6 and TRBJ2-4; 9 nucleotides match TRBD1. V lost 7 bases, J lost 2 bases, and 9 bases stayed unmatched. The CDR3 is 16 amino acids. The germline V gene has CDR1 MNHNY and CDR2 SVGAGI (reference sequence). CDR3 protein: CASIRTGGATKNIQYF. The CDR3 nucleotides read TGTGCCAGCATCAGAACAGGGGGCGCAACCAAAAACATTCAGTACTTC.

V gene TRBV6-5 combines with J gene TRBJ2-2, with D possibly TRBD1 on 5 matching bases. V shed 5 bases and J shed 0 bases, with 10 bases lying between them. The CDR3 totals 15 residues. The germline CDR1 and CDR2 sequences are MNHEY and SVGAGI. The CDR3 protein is CASSKQGSNTGELFF. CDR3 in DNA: TGTGCCAGCAGTAAGCAGGGATCGAACACCGGGGAGCTGTTTTTT.

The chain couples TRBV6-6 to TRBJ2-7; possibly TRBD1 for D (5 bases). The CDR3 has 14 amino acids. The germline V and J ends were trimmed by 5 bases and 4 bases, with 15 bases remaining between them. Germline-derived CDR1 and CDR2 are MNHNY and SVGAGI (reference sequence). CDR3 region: CASSQGVGLYEQYF. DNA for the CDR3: TGTGCCAGCAGTCAAGGGGTCGGTCTGTACGAGCAGTACTTC.

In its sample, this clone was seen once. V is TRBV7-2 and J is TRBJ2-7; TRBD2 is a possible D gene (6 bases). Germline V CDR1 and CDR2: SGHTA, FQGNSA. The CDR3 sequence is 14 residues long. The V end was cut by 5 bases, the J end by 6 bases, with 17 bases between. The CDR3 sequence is CASSPGVHLREQYF. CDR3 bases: TGTGCCAGCAGCCCGGGGGTGCACCTCCGCGAGCAGTACTTC.

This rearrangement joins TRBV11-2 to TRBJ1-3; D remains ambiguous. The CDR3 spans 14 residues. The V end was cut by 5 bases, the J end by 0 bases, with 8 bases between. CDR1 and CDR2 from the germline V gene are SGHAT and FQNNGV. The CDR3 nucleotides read TGTGCCAGCAGCACGATGAGCTCTGGAAACACCATATATTTT. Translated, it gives CASSTMSSGNTIYF.

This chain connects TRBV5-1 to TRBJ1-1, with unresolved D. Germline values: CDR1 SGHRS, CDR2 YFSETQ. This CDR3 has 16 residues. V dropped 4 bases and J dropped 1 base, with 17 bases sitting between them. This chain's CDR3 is CASSPFGVGSNTEAFF. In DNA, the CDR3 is TGCGCCAGCAGCCCGTTCGGGGTTGGGTCGAACACTGAAGCTTTCTTT. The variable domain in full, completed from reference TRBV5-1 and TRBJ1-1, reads KAGVTQTPRYLIKTRGQQVTLSCSPISGHRSVSWYQQTPGQGLQFLFEYFSETQRNKGNFPGRFSGRQFSNSRSEMNVSTLELGDSALYLCASSPFGVGSNTEAFFGQGTRLTVV.

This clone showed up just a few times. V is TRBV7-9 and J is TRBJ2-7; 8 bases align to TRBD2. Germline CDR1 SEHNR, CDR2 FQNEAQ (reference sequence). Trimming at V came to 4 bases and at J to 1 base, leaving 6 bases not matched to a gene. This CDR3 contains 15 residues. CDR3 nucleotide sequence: TGTGCCAGCAGCTATGGGACTAGGACTTCCTACGAGCAGTACTTC. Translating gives CASSYGTRTSYEQYF. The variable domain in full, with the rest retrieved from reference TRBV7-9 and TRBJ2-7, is DTGVSQNPRHKITKRGQNVTFRCDPISEHNRLYWYRQTLGQGPEFLTYFQNEAQLEKSRLLSDRFSAERPKGSFSTLEIQRTEQGDSAMYLCASSYGTRTSYEQYFGPGTRLTVT.